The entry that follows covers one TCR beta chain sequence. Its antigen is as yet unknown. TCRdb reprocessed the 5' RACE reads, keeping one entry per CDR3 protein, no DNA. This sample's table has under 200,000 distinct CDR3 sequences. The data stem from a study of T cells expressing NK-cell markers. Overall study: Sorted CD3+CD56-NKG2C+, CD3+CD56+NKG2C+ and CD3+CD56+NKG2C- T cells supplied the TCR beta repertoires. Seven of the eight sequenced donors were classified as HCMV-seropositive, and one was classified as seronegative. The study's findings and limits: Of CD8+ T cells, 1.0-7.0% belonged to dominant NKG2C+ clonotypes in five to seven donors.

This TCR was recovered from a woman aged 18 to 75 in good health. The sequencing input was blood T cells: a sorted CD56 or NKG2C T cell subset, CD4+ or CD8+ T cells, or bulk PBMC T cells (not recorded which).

CDR3 sequence: CSASGGAYNYEQFF. The rearrangement joins TRBV20-1 to TRBJ2-1; TCRdb picks TRBD1, but there is no DNA to check that call. CDR1 and CDR2 (germline): DFQATT, SNEGSKA (reference sequence). This CDR3 has 14 residues.